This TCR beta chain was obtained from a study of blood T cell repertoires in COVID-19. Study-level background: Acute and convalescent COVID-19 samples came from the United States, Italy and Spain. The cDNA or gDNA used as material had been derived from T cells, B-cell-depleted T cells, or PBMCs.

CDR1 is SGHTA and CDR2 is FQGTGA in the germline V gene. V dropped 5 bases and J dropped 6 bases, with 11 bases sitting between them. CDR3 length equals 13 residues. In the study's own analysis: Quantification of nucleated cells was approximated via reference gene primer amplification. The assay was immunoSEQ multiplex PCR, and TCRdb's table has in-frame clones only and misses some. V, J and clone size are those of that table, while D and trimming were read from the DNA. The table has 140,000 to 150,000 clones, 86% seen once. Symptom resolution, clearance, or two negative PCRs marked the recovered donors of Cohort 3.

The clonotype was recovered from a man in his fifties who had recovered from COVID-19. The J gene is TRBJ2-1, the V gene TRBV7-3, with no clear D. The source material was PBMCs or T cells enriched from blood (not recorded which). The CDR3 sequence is CASSPPTGNEQFF. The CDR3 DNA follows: TGTGCCAGCAGCCCCCCGACTGGCAATGAGCAGTTCTTC.